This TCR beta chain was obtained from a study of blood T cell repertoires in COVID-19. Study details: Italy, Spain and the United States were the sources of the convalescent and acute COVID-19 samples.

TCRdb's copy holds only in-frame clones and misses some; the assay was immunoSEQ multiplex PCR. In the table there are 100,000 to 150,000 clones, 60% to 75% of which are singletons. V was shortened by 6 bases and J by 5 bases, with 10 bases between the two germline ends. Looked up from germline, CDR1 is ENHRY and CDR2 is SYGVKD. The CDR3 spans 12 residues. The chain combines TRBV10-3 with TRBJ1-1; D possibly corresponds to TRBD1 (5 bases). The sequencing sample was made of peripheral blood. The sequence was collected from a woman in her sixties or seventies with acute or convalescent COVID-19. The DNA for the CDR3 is TGTGCCATCAGGCAGGGATCGACTGAAGCTTTCTTT. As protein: CAIRQGSTEAFF.